Presented here are 3 T cell receptor beta chains from one specimen sequenced in a study of T cells after yellow fever vaccination (dated by TCRdb to about 2019). Libraries were constructed by 5' RACE. Sequencing instrument: Illumina HiSeq 2500. TCRdb reworked the public reads: Q25 trimming with fastp, MiXCR clone assembly, productive beta chains retained. Identical CDR3 protein sequences are pooled into one entry, listed with their most common genes and DNA. The table for this sample lists 360,000 or so distinct CDR3 sequences; roughly 11% of them were counted only once. The ten top clones hold about 17% of the sample. The sample's treatment or condition, from its label and the paper: live attenuated yellow fever vaccine strain. The sample consisted of PBMCs, taken on the day of the first yellow fever vaccination. The receptors shown here come from a man between 18 and 35 years old who received the YFV17D yellow fever vaccine.

Many counts were recorded for this clonotype. V and J are TRBV27 and TRBJ1-5, with D possibly matching TRBD1 (6 bases). The germline V and J ends were trimmed by 7 bases and 7 bases, with 14 bases remaining between them. The V gene's germline CDR1 is MNHEY and CDR2 SMNVEV (reference sequence). CDR3 length equals 13 residues. The CDR3 sequence is CASKQGFMQPQHF. The CDR3 DNA sequence: TGTGCCAGCAAGCAGGGGTTTATGCAGCCCCAGCATTTT.

This clonotype was observed a few times. The chain joins TRBV20-1 to TRBJ2-7; maybe TRBD2 (5 bases). Looked up from germline, CDR1 is DFQATT and CDR2 is SNEGSKA (reference sequence). The CDR3 contains 11 residues. The CDR3 is CRLRTLYEQYF. CDR3 nucleotides: TGCCGTCTCCGGACTCTCTACGAGCAGTACTTC.

This clonotype has just a few counts. This chain uses TRBV10-3 with TRBJ2-5; D may correspond to TRBD1 or TRBD2 (5 bases each). This CDR3 has 13 residues. Germline lookup yields CDR1 ENHRY and CDR2 SYGVKD. V was shortened by 10 bases and J by 4 bases, with 16 bases between the two germline ends. CDR3: CATTRDQRETQYF. The CDR3 DNA is TGTGCCACCACCCGGGACCAGCGAGAGACCCAGTACTTC.